The entry below gives a single TCR beta chain sequence along with its context. Every bit of the isolated RNA underwent reverse transcription, so sequencing read expressed TCRB transcripts. The protocol was immunoSEQ multiplex PCR, while the TCRdb copy is restricted to in-frame clones and leaves out a portion. The sample contains some 270,000 clones, about 8.5% of which appear only once. After removal of 5 bases from V and 2 bases from J, the junction contained 5 bases not matched to a gene. Germline CDR1 and CDR2: MNHNY and SVGAGI (reference sequence). The CDR3 runs to 14 residues. The sample originates from a study of beta chain features in type 1 diabetes. Study-wide context: No patient-donor differences in age, gender, total cells or subset yield.

Isolation of CD4+ naive, central memory, regulatory and stem cell-like memory cells was achieved by sorting via CD45RO/CCR7/CD25/CD127/CD95/CD27. Sort purity for all populations was recorded as exceeding 98%. The material sequenced was central memory CD4+ T cells from blood. J is TRBJ2-5 and V is TRBV6-6; TRBD1 aligns across 7 bases. The clonotype originates from a woman aged 18-30 years in good health. The DNA for the CDR3 is TGTGCCAGCAGTACATTGGGACAGCAAGAGACCCAGTACTTC. It codes for CASSTLGQQETQYF.